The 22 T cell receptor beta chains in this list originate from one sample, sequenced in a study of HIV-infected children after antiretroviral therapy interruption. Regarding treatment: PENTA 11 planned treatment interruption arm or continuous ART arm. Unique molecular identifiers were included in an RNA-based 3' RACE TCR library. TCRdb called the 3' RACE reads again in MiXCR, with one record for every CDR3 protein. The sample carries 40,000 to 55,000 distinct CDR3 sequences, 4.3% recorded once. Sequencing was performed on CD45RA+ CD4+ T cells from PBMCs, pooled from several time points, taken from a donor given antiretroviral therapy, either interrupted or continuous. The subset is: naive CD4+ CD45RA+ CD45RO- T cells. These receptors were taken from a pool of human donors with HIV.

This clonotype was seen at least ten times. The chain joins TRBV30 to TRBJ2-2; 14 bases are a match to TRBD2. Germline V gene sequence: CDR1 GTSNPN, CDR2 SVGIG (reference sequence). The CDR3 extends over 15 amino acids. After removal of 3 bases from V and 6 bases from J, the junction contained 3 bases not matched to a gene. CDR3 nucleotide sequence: TGTGCCTGGAGACGACTAGCGGGGGGGCCCGGGGAGCTGTTTTTT. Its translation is CAWRRLAGGPGELFF.

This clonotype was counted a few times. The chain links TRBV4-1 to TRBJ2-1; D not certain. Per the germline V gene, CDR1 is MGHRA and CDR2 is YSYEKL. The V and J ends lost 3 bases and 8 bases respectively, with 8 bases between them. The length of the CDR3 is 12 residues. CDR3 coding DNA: TGCGCCAGCAGCCACCCGCTGGATGAGCAGTTCTTC. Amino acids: CASSHPLDEQFF.

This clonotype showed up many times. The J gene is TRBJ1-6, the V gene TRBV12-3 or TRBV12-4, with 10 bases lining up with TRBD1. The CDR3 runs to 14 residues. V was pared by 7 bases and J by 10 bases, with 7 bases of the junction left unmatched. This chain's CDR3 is CASTLTGGGSPLHF. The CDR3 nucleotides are TGTGCCAGCACCCTGACAGGGGGCGGATCACCCCTCCACTTT.

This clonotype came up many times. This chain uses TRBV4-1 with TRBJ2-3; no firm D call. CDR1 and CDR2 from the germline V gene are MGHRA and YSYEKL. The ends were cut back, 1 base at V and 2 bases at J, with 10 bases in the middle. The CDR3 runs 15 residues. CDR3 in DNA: TGCGCCAGCAGCCAAGCGTTTCAGGACACAGATACGCAGTATTTT. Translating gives CASSQAFQDTDTQYF.

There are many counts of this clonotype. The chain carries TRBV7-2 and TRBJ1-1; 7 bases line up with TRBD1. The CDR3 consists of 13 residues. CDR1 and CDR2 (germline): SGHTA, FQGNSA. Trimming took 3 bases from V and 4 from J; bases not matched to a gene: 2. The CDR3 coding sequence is TGTGCCAGCAGCTTTCAGGGGGGCACTGAAGCTTTCTTT. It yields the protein CASSFQGGTEAFF.

The CDR3 spells CASSVGTSGSYEQYF. CDR3 bases: TGCGCCAGCAGCGTAGGAACGAGCGGCTCCTACGAGCAGTACTTC. V and J are TRBV5-1 and TRBJ2-7; weak D call: TRBD2 (5 bases). Germline assignment: CDR1 SGHRS and CDR2 YFSETQ. The CDR3 is made up of 15 amino acids. V gave up 4 bases and J gave up 0 bases, with 14 bases separating them.

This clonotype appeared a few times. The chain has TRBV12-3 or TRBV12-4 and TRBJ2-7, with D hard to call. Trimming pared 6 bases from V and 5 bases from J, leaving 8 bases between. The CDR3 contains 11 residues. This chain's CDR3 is CASRYRHEQYF. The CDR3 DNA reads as TGTGCCAGCAGATACCGACACGAGCAGTACTTC.

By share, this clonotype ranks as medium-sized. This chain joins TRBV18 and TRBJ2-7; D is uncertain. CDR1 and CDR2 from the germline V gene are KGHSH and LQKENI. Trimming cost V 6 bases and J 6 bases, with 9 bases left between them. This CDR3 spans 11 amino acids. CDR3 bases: TGTGCCAGCTCGGAGTATGGCGAGCAGTACTTC. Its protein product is CASSEYGEQYF. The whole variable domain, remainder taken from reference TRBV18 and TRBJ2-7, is NAGVMQNPRHLVRRRGQEARLRCSPMKGHSHVYWYRQLPEEGLKFMVYLQKENIIDESGMPKERFSAEFPKEGPSILRIQQVVRGDSAAYFCASSEYGEQYFGPGTRLTVT.

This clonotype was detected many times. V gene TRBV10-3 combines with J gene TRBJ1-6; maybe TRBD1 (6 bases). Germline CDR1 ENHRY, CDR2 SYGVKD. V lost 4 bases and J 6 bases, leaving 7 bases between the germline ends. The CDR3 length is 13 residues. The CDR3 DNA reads TGTGCCATCAGTGGAGGGGGTAATTCACCCCTCCACTTT. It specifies CAISGGGNSPLHF.

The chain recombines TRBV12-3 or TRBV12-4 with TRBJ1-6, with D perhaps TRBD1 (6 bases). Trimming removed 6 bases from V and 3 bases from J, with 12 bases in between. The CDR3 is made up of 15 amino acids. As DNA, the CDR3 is TGTGCCAGCAGCCGGGTGACAGGCTATAATTCACCCCTCCACTTT. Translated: CASSRVTGYNSPLHF.

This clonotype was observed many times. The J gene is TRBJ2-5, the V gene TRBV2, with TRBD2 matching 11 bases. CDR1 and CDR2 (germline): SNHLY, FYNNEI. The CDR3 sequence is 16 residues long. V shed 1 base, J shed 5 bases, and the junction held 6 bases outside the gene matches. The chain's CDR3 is CASSEGVAGGLETQYF. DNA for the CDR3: TGTGCCAGCAGTGAAGGGGTAGCGGGGGGGCTGGAGACCCAGTACTTC.

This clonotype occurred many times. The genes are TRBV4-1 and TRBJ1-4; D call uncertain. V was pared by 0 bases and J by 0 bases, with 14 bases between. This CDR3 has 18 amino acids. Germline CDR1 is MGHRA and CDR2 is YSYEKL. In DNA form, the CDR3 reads TGCGCCAGCAGCCAAGATTCTAGGTCTCCGGCAACTAATGAAAAACTGTTTTTT. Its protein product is CASSQDSRSPATNEKLFF.

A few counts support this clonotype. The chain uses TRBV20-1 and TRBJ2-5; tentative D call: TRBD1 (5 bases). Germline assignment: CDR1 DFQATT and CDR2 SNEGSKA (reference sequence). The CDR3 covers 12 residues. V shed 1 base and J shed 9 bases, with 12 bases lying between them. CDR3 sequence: CSARGGAPAQYF. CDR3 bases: TGCAGTGCTAGAGGTGGGGCCCCGGCCCAGTACTTC.

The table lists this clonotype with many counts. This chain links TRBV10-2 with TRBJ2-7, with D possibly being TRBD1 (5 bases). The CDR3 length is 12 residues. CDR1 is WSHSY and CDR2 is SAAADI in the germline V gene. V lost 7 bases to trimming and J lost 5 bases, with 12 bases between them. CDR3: CASTDTLHEQYF. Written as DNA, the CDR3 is TGCGCCAGCACGGACACTCTTCACGAGCAGTACTTC.

The CDR3 is CASRQGNQPQHF. As DNA, the CDR3 is TGTGCCAGCCGACAGGGCAATCAGCCCCAGCATTTT. The chain couples TRBV28 to TRBJ1-5, with D possibly matching TRBD1 (6 bases). The V end was cut by 8 bases, the J end by 2 bases, with 7 bases between. This CDR3 has 12 residues. The germline V gene encodes CDR1 MDHEN and CDR2 SYDVKM.

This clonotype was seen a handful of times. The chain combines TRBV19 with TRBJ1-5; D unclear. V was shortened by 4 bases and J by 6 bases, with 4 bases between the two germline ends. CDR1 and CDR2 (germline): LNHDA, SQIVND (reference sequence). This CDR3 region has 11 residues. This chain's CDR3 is CASSSGQPQHF. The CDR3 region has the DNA TGTGCCAGTAGTAGCGGTCAGCCCCAGCATTTT.

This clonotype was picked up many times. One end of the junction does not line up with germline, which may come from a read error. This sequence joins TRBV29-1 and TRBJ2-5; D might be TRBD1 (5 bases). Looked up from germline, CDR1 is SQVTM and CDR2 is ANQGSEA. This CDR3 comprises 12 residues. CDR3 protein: CSVEDAGETQYF. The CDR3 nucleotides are TGCAGCGTCGAAGACGCAGGGGAGACCCAGTACTTC.

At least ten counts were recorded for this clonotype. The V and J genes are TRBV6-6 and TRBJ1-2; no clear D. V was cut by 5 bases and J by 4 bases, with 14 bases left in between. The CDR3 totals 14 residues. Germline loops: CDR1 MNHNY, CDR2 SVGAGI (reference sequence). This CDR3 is CASSTDYGVYGYTF. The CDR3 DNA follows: TGTGCCAGCAGTACCGACTACGGCGTCTATGGCTACACCTTC.

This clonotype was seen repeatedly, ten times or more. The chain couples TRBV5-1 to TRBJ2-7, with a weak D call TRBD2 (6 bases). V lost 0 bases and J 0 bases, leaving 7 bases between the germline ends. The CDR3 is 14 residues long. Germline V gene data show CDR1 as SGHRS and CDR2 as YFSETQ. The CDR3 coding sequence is TGCGCCAGCAGCTTGGTCGGGAGCTCCTACGAGCAGTACTTC. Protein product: CASSLVGSSYEQYF.

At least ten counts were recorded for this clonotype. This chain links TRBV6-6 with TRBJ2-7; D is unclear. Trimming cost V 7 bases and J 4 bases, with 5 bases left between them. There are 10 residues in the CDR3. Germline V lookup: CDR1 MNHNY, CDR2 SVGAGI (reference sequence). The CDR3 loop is CASIRYEQYF. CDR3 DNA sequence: TGTGCCAGCATTCGTTACGAGCAGTACTTC.

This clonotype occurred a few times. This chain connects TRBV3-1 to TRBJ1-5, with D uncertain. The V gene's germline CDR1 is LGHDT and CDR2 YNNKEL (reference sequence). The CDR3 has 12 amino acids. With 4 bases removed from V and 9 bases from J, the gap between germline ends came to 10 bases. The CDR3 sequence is CASSPPLGPQHF. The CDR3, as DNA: TGTGCCAGCAGCCCCCCATTGGGGCCCCAGCATTTT. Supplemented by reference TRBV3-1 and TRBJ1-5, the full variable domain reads DTAVSQTPKYLVTQMGNDKSIKCEQNLGHDTMYWYKQDSKKFLKIMFSYNNKELIINETVPNRFSPKSPDKAHLNLHINSLELGDSAVYFCASSPPLGPQHFGDGTRLSIL.

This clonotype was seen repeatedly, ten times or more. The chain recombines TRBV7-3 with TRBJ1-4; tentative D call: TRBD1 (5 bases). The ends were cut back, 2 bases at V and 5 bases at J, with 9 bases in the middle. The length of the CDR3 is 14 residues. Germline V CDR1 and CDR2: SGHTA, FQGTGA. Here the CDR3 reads CASSLSRTNEKLFF. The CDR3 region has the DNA TGTGCCAGCAGCTTATCTCGGACAAATGAAAAACTGTTTTTT. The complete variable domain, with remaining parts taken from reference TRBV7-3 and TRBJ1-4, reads GAGVSQTPSNKVTEKGKYVELRCDPISGHTALYWYRQSLGQGPEFLIYFQGTGAADDSGLPNDRFFAVRPEGSVSTLKIQRTERGDSAVYLCASSLSRTNEKLFFGSGTQLSVL.